A selection of T cell receptor beta chains follows, all from one sample in a study of cytomegalovirus exposure and HLA in healthy donors. Generated by immunoSEQ multiplex PCR, the TCRdb table keeps only in-frame clones and is missing some. Among around 85,000 clones listed, around 80% were seen once. Source material: PBMCs. The source of these receptors is a male donor in good health and CMV-seronegative. Both conserved end residues are part of each CDR3. The order of the fields is clone size, J gene, V gene, D gene, CDR3 DNA, CDR3 protein. A D gene is named only where the DNA matches it firmly. Size tells how often a clone was seen (once, few, many) or the class of an expanded clone, and some rows leave it out.

abundance: .; j_gene: TRBJ2-7; v_gene: TRBV6-1; d_gene: .; CDR3nt: TGTGCCAGCAGCGTGGGCCCCTACGAGCAGTACTTC; CDR3aa: CASSVGPYEQYF
abundance: .; j_gene: TRBJ2-3; v_gene: TRBV7-2; d_gene: TRBD2; CDR3nt: TGTGCCAGCAGCTTACTAGCGGGGGCCCAGTATTTT; CDR3aa: CASSLLAGAQYF
abundance: once; j_gene: TRBJ1-1; v_gene: TRBV6-5; d_gene: TRBD1; CDR3nt: TGTGCCAGCAGCCCTACGGACAGGATGAACACTGAAGCTTTCTTT; CDR3aa: CASSPTDRMNTEAFF
abundance: .; j_gene: TRBJ1-2; v_gene: TRBV5-5; d_gene: .; CDR3nt: TGTGCCAGCAGCCTTGGAGTTAACTATGGCTACACCTTC; CDR3aa: CASSLGVNYGYTF
abundance: few; j_gene: TRBJ1-5; v_gene: TRBV19; d_gene: TRBD1; CDR3nt: TGTGCCAGTTCCGACAGGGGATTGAGCAATCAGCCCCAGCATTTT; CDR3aa: CASSDRGLSNQPQHF
abundance: .; j_gene: TRBJ2-1; v_gene: TRBV1; d_gene: .; CDR3nt: TGCACCAGCAGCCATATAAGCGGAAATGAGCAGTTCTTC; CDR3aa: CTSSHISGNEQFF
abundance: .; j_gene: TRBJ2-3; v_gene: TRBV10-3; d_gene: TRBD2; CDR3nt: TGTGCCATCACCCCGGGACTAGCGGGCACAGATACGCAGTATTTT; CDR3aa: CAITPGLAGTDTQYF
abundance: .; j_gene: TRBJ1-2; v_gene: TRBV16; d_gene: .; CDR3nt: TGTGCCAGCAGCCAAACAGGTTATGGCTACACCTTC; CDR3aa: CASSQTGYGYTF
abundance: .; j_gene: TRBJ2-5; v_gene: TRBV5-5; d_gene: .; CDR3nt: TGTGCCAGCAGCTTGGATCCAGGGGTCAGAGAGACCCAGTACTTC; CDR3aa: CASSLDPGVRETQYF
abundance: .; j_gene: TRBJ1-2; v_gene: TRBV7-2; d_gene: TRBD1; CDR3nt: TGTGCCAGCAGCCTTGGGACAGGGCATGGCTACACCTTC; CDR3aa: CASSLGTGHGYTF
abundance: .; j_gene: TRBJ1-6; v_gene: TRBV6-5; d_gene: .; CDR3nt: TGTGCCAGCAGACCTCCGGGACACCATAATTCACCCCTCCACTTT; CDR3aa: CASRPPGHHNSPLHF
abundance: .; j_gene: TRBJ1-5; v_gene: TRBV2; d_gene: .; CDR3nt: TGTGCCAGCAGTAGGTCGGGGAAAATAGATCAGCCCCAGCATTTT; CDR3aa: CASSRSGKIDQPQHF
abundance: .; j_gene: TRBJ2-7; v_gene: TRBV6-6; d_gene: .; CDR3nt: TGTGCCAGCAGTTACTCGCGAAGGCGGTCCGAGCAGTACTTC; CDR3aa: CASSYSRRRSEQYF
abundance: .; j_gene: TRBJ1-2; v_gene: TRBV6-1; d_gene: .; CDR3nt: TGTGCCAGCAGTGCCCTCAGGACTCAACTTTCCAATGGCTACACCTTC; CDR3aa: CASSALRTQLSNGYTF
abundance: .; j_gene: TRBJ1-5; v_gene: TRBV27; d_gene: .; CDR3nt: TGTGCCAGCAGTCCACCCGGGAGGGTTCAGCCCCAGCATTTT; CDR3aa: CASSPPGRVQPQHF
abundance: few; j_gene: TRBJ2-7; v_gene: TRBV4-2; d_gene: TRBD2; CDR3nt: TGTGCCAGCAGCCAACTAGCGGATCCCACCTCTACCTACGAGCAGTACTTC; CDR3aa: CASSQLADPTSTYEQYF
abundance: .; j_gene: TRBJ2-5; v_gene: TRBV5-4; d_gene: .; CDR3nt: TGTGCCAGCAGCTTGGATGGTGGGCGAAGGGGAGAGACCCAGTACTTC; CDR3aa: CASSLDGGRRGETQYF
abundance: .; j_gene: TRBJ2-1; v_gene: TRBV10-1; d_gene: TRBD2; CDR3nt: TGCGCCAGCAGTGATTGGGGACTAGCGGGGCAAACGAATGAGCAGTTCTTC; CDR3aa: CASSDWGLAGQTNEQFF
abundance: .; j_gene: TRBJ2-3; v_gene: TRBV5-4; d_gene: .; CDR3nt: TGTGCCAGCAGCTTGGAAGCAGACACTAGCACAGATACGCAGTATTTT; CDR3aa: CASSLEADTSTDTQYF
abundance: .; j_gene: TRBJ1-5; v_gene: TRBV14; d_gene: .; CDR3nt: TGTGCCAGCAGCCAATCGGGGGTCCAGCCCCAGCATTTT; CDR3aa: CASSQSGVQPQHF
abundance: .; j_gene: TRBJ2-7; v_gene: TRBV30; d_gene: TRBD2; CDR3nt: TGTGCCTGGGAGCGGGAGGGCCTCTACGAGCAGTACTTC; CDR3aa: CAWEREGLYEQYF
abundance: .; j_gene: TRBJ1-2; v_gene: TRBV7-2; d_gene: .; CDR3nt: TGTGCCAGCAGCTTAGCGTTGGGGAGCTCCCGGGTCCATGGTACTGTCTACACCTTC; CDR3aa: CASSLALGSSRVHGTVYTF
abundance: few; j_gene: TRBJ2-5; v_gene: TRBV6-1; d_gene: .; CDR3nt: TGTGCCAGCAATGGCAGGTTTATGCAAGAGACCCAGTACTTC; CDR3aa: CASNGRFMQETQYF
abundance: once; j_gene: TRBJ2-1; v_gene: TRBV29-1; d_gene: .; CDR3nt: TGCAGCGTTGAACGCACCCGAGATGATAATGAGCAGTTCTTC; CDR3aa: CSVERTRDDNEQFF
abundance: .; j_gene: TRBJ2-1; v_gene: TRBV7-8; d_gene: TRBD2; CDR3nt: TGTGCCAGCAGCTGGTCTAGCGGGAGGGCCTATGAGCAGTTCTTC; CDR3aa: CASSWSSGRAYEQFF
abundance: .; j_gene: TRBJ2-3; v_gene: TRBV18; d_gene: .; CDR3nt: TGTGCCAGCTCACCACAGGGAGGCACTAGCACAGATACGCAGTATTTT; CDR3aa: CASSPQGGTSTDTQYF
abundance: once; j_gene: TRBJ1-3; v_gene: TRBV15; d_gene: TRBD1; CDR3nt: TGTGCCACCAGCAGAGATCCGGGACAGAGCTCTGGAAACACCATATATTTT; CDR3aa: CATSRDPGQSSGNTIYF